The 24 T cell receptor beta chains presented below share a single source sample, sequenced in a study of T cells in Graves' hyperthyroidism and ophthalmopathy. RNA transcripts were the template for amplifying TCR beta CDR3 regions. Carried out on the TCR CDR3, a first-round RT-PCR used the HTBI primer set. TCRdb passed the multiplex PCR reads through MiXCR, listing each CDR3 protein once. The data show around 520,000 distinct CDR3 sequences, 11% to 15% seen once. Sequencing was done on a sample of blood. The receptor set was obtained from a middle-aged woman with Graves' hyperthyroidism.

This clonotype has a count of ten or more. The chain employs TRBV9 and TRBJ2-1, with 7 positions matching TRBD2. Unmatched junction bases numbered 8, after V lost 4 bases and J lost 4 bases. The CDR3 is 15 amino acids. CDR1 SGDLS and CDR2 YYNGEE come from the germline V gene. The CDR3 loop is CASSSASGPYNEQFF. As DNA, the CDR3 is TGTGCCAGCAGCTCCGCTAGCGGACCTTACAATGAGCAGTTCTTC.

For this clonotype: This may arise from a read error, as a much more abundant clone is one base away. The J gene is TRBJ1-4, the V gene TRBV2; D call uncertain. The CDR3 runs to 14 residues. CDR1 is SNHLY and CDR2 is FYNNEI in the germline V gene. The CDR3 nucleotides read TGTACCAGCAGTGGATCCCTCAGAGGTGAAAAACTGTTTTTT. Translation gives CTSSGSLRGEKLFF. The whole variable domain, remainder taken from reference TRBV2 and TRBJ1-4, is EPEVTQTPSHQVTQMGQEVILRCVPISNHLYFYWYRQILGQKVEFLVSFYNNEISEKSEIFDDQFSVERPDGSNFTLKIRSTKLEDSAMYFCTSSGSLRGEKLFFGSGTQLSVL.

The V call is TRBV6-1, the J call TRBJ2-1, with D maybe TRBD2 (6 bases). The CDR3 has 13 residues. Trimming took off 4 bases at V and 9 bases at J, with 13 bases between the two ends. Germline V CDR1 and CDR2: MNHNS, SASEGT. The CDR3 sequence: CASSGREKGEQFF. The CDR3 bases are TGTGCCAGCAGTGGACGGGAGAAGGGTGAGCAGTTCTTC.

In its sample, this clonotype was seen many times. The chain couples TRBV30 to TRBJ2-3; D assignment may be TRBD1 or TRBD2 (6 bases each). The CDR3 is 15 amino acids. CDR1 and CDR2 (germline): GTSNPN, SVGIG (reference sequence). V dropped 3 bases and J dropped 1 base, with 14 bases sitting between them. In DNA, the CDR3 is TGTGCCTGGAGGCTAAAGGGGGGAGGCACAGATACGCAGTATTTT. Its translation is CAWRLKGGGTDTQYF.

The genes are TRBV9 and TRBJ1-6, with D perhaps TRBD1 (5 bases). The germline V gene encodes CDR1 SGDLS and CDR2 YYNGEE. V dropped 0 bases and J dropped 5 bases, with 9 bases sitting between them. The CDR3 runs 15 residues. CDR3 in amino acids: CASSVVDTDNSPLHF. The CDR3 DNA is TGTGCCAGCAGCGTAGTGGACACCGATAATTCACCCCTCCACTTT.

The CDR3 protein is CASSYPVGQGKGTDTQYF. In DNA form, the CDR3 reads TGTGCCAGCAGTTACCCTGTCGGACAGGGAAAAGGTACAGATACGCAGTATTTT. The V gene is TRBV6-6, the J gene TRBJ2-3; 8 bases map to TRBD1. The J segment lost 3 bases and the V segment lost 2 bases, leaving 13 bases of the junction unmatched. Germline values: CDR1 MNHNY, CDR2 SVGAGI (reference sequence). CDR3 length: 18 residues.

The gene calls are TRBV7-2 and TRBJ2-1; TRBD2 agrees at 15 bases. The germline CDR1 and CDR2 sequences are SGHTA and FQGNSA. The junction had 13 bases not matched to a gene; V was cut back by 6 bases and J by 4 bases. The CDR3 contains 19 residues. CDR3 residues: CASRQGLAGGPRYYNEQFF. The CDR3 nucleotides are TGTGCCAGCAGACAAGGACTAGCGGGAGGGCCCCGATATTACAATGAGCAGTTCTTC.

This clonotype was seen more than once but under ten times. The chain links TRBV5-5 to TRBJ1-6; 8 positions agree with TRBD1. Germline CDR1 and CDR2: SGHKS and YYEKEE (reference sequence). V lost 3 bases and J lost 2; bases outside the gene matches: 7. The CDR3 length is 17 residues. CDR3 nucleotides: TGTGCCAGCAGCTCACCGACAGGGGAGACCTATAATTCACCCCTCCACTTT. It codes for CASSSPTGETYNSPLHF.

In its sample, this clonotype was seen many times. The chain combines TRBV7-9 with TRBJ1-4; D not resolved. Germline V CDR1 and CDR2: SEHNR, FQNEAQ (reference sequence). V lost 2 bases, J lost 3 bases, and 16 bases lay in between. The CDR3 totals 17 residues. In nucleotides, the CDR3 is TGTGCCAGCAGCTTATCGTTTGGGGTTGGGGCTAATGAAAAACTGTTTTTT. Translating gives CASSLSFGVGANEKLFF.

This clonotype has at least ten counts. The chain carries TRBV28 and TRBJ1-6; 12 bases line up with TRBD1. There are 18 residues in the CDR3. Germline lookup yields CDR1 MDHEN and CDR2 SYDVKM. J was trimmed by 8 bases and V by 5 bases; bases with no gene match: 13. The CDR3 DNA is TGTGCCAGCAGTACGGCGGGACAGGGGGCGGAGAGGGATTCACCCCTCCACTTT. Its protein is CASSTAGQGAERDSPLHF. The full variable domain, rest sourced from reference TRBV28 and TRBJ1-6, is DVKVTQSSRYLVKRTGEKVFLECVQDMDHENMFWYRQDPGLGLRLIYFSYDVKMKEKGDIPEGYSVSREKKERFSLILESASTNQTSMYLCASSTAGQGAERDSPLHFGNGTRLTVT.

The sample holds many counts of this clonotype. The CDR3 is CASTPSGTYEQFF. CDR3 nucleotide sequence: TGTGCCAGCACCCCGAGCGGGACTTATGAGCAGTTCTTC. The V and J genes are TRBV12-3 or TRBV12-4 and TRBJ2-1; 7 bases fit TRBD2. The CDR3 has 13 residues. Unmatched junction bases numbered 8, after V lost 7 bases and J lost 8 bases.

V gene TRBV2 combines with J gene TRBJ2-7; D perhaps matches TRBD2 (5 bases). There are 13 residues in the CDR3. The germline V and J ends were trimmed by 11 bases and 6 bases, with 20 bases remaining between them. Germline assignment: CDR1 SNHLY and CDR2 FYNNEI. CDR3 residues: CAFREGMTCEQYF. The DNA of the CDR3 is TGTGCCTTCCGAGAGGGAATGACCTGCGAGCAGTACTTC.

The chain carries TRBV24-1 and TRBJ2-7; 7 nucleotides align to TRBD1. CDR3 length: 15 residues. The germline V gene encodes CDR1 KGHDR and CDR2 SFDVKD. Trimming cost V 4 bases and J 3 bases; bases outside gene matches: 8. The CDR3 coding sequence is TGTGCCACCAGTGACCACGGGACAGATCACTACGAGCAGTACTTC. It encodes CATSDHGTDHYEQYF.

This clonotype was recorded at least ten times. This chain joins TRBV7-6 and TRBJ2-3; 7 bases match TRBD2. CDR1 is SGHVS and CDR2 is FNYEAQ in the germline V gene. Trimming cost V 5 bases and J 3 bases; bases outside gene matches: 14. The CDR3 runs 17 residues. The CDR3 DNA sequence: TGTGCCAGCAGCCGGAAAGAGGGACTACCGGGGACAGATACGCAGTATTTT. Its translation is CASSRKEGLPGTDTQYF. The variable domain in full, with the rest retrieved from reference TRBV7-6 and TRBJ2-3, is GAGVSQSPRYKVTKRGQDVALRCDPISGHVSLYWYRQALGQGPEFLTYFNYEAQQDKSGLPNDRFSAERPEGSISTLTIQRTEQRDSAMYRCASSRKEGLPGTDTQYFGPGTRLTVL.

This clonotype was counted ten times or more. The V call is TRBV29-1, the J call TRBJ2-3; 7 bases line up with TRBD1. CDR3 length equals 15 residues. Germline V CDR1 and CDR2: SQVTM, ANQGSEA. With V trimmed by 6 bases and J by 0 bases, 9 bases remained unmatched. CDR3 region: CSVINDRASTDTQYF. CDR3 nucleotides: TGCAGCGTGATAAATGACAGGGCAAGCACAGATACGCAGTATTTT.

V and J are TRBV6-1 and TRBJ2-7; 7 bases are shared with TRBD2. The V gene's germline CDR1 is MNHNS and CDR2 SASEGT. The CDR3 has 11 residues. Trimming at V came to 6 bases and at J to 6 bases, leaving 2 bases not matched to a gene. The CDR3 loop is CASRTGGEQYF. CDR3 nucleotide sequence: TGTGCCAGCAGAACGGGGGGCGAGCAGTACTTC.

This clonotype was detected a few times. The chain links TRBV5-6 to TRBJ1-2; D may be TRBD1 (6 bases). CDR3 length: 13 amino acids. With 4 bases removed from V and 8 bases from J, the gap between germline ends came to 15 bases. CDR1 and CDR2 from the germline V gene are SGHDT and YYEEEE. Here the CDR3 reads CASSSARQDGYTF. The CDR3 DNA reads TGTGCCAGCAGCAGCGCCCGACAGGACGGCTACACCTTC.

This clonotype has only a few counts. The CDR3 is CASSQNQLRMDYNEQFF. Written as DNA, the CDR3 is TGTGCCAGCAGCCAAAACCAACTGCGGATGGATTACAATGAGCAGTTCTTC. V and J are TRBV3-1 and TRBJ2-1; D is uncertain. Trimming took off 2 bases at V and 4 bases at J, with 18 bases between the two ends. Germline loops: CDR1 LGHDT, CDR2 YNNKEL (reference sequence). This CDR3 is 17 amino acids long.

The sample holds many counts of this clonotype. This rearrangement joins TRBV15 to TRBJ2-5, with D perhaps TRBD1 (6 bases). The V and J ends lost 5 bases and 4 bases respectively, with 29 bases between them. The CDR3 has 19 amino acids. Germline-derived CDR1 and CDR2 are LNHNV and YYDKDF (reference sequence). CDR3 amino acids: CATSLREMQGTDWGETQYF. For the CDR3, the DNA is TGTGCCACCAGCCTTCGAGAGATGCAGGGGACCGATTGGGGAGAGACCCAGTACTTC.

The chain recombines TRBV5-1 with TRBJ2-6, with D maybe TRBD1 (6 bases). Germline loops: CDR1 SGHRS, CDR2 YFSETQ. Trimming left V 1 base short and J 3 bases short, with 8 bases between. The CDR3 length is 15 residues. The chain's CDR3 is CASSLTGFGANVLTF. The CDR3 nucleotides are TGCGCCAGCAGCTTGACAGGGTTTGGGGCCAACGTCCTGACTTTC.

V usage is TRBV6-1 and J usage is TRBJ2-1, with 9 bases identical to TRBD2. V gave up 6 bases and J gave up 4 bases; unmatched junction bases: 4. CDR1 and CDR2 from the germline V gene are MNHNS and SASEGT. CDR3 size: 14 residues. CDR3 nucleotide sequence: TGTGCCAGCAGGGCGCTAGCGGGGTACAATGAGCAGTTCTTC. Protein product: CASRALAGYNEQFF.

The V gene is TRBV3-1, the J gene TRBJ1-6; no clear D. Trimming shortened V by 0 bases and J by 11 bases, and 17 bases separated the two germline ends. The V gene's germline CDR1 is LGHDT and CDR2 YNNKEL (reference sequence). The CDR3 sequence is 16 residues long. The CDR3 region is CASSQDSATLRPPLHF. The CDR3 DNA sequence: TGTGCCAGCAGCCAAGATTCCGCCACCCTGAGGCCACCCCTCCACTTT. Supplemented by reference TRBV3-1 and TRBJ1-6, the full variable domain reads DTAVSQTPKYLVTQMGNDKSIKCEQNLGHDTMYWYKQDSKKFLKIMFSYNNKELIINETVPNRFSPKSPDKAHLNLHINSLELGDSAVYFCASSQDSATLRPPLHFGNGTRLTVT.

This clonotype was counted ten times or more. This chain joins TRBV12-3 or TRBV12-4 and TRBJ2-1; D is unresolved. The CDR3 runs to 15 residues. Deletions cut 6 bases from V and 0 bases from J, with 12 bases between. The CDR3 region has the DNA TGTGCCAGCAGGCGAGACCCTAGCTCCTACAATGAGCAGTTCTTC. It encodes CASRRDPSSYNEQFF.

Ten or more counts support this clonotype. The rearrangement joins TRBV20-1 to TRBJ2-5, with 7 bases identical to TRBD1. V dropped 3 bases and J dropped 7; count of bases not matched to a gene: 5. Per germline, CDR1 DFQATT and CDR2 SNEGSKA (reference sequence). CDR3 length: 12 residues. DNA for the CDR3: TGCAGTGCTAGCGAGGGGGCAGGGACCCAGTACTTC. This sequence encodes CSASEGAGTQYF.